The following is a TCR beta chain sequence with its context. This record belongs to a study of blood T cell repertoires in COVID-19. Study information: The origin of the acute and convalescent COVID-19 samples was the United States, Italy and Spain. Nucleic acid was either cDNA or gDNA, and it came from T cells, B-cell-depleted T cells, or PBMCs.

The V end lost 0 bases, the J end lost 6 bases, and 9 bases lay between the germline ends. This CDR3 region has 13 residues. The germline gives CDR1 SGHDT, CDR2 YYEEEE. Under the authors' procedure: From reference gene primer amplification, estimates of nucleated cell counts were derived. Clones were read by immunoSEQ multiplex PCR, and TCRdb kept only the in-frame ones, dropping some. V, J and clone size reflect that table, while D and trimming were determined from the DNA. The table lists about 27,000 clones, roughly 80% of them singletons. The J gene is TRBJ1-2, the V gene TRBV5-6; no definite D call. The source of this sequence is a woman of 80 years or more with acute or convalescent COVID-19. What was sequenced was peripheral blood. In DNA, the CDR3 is TGTGCCAGCAGCTTGGTCCCACACAATGGCTACACCTTC. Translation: CASSLVPHNGYTF.